Presented here are 24 T cell receptor beta chains from one specimen sequenced in a study of blood T cell repertoires in COVID-19. Here immunoSEQ multiplex PCR was the method, and the copy in TCRdb shows in-frame clones only, minus some. The top ten clones hold about 6% of a sample with fewer than 450,000 clones, 75% to 90% of them seen once. The specimen sequenced was peripheral blood. These receptors were collected from a woman aged 45-59 years with COVID-19, enrolled during active disease.

The chain combines TRBV19 with TRBJ1-2, with D perhaps matching TRBD1 (6 bases). The ends were cut back, 4 bases at V and 7 bases at J, with 16 bases in the middle. The CDR3 loop spans 14 amino acids. The germline CDR1 and CDR2 sequences are LNHDA and SQIVND (reference sequence). The CDR3 nucleotides are TGTGCCAGTAGTACGGACGGGACATCGGGTGGCTACACCTTC. Amino acid sequence: CASSTDGTSGGYTF.

A note on this clone: This specimen includes other DNA sequences encoding the same CDR3. The chain links TRBV2 to TRBJ2-1; unclear D gene. V lost 2 bases and J 0 bases, leaving 11 bases between the germline ends. The CDR3 loop spans 16 amino acids. Per the germline V gene, CDR1 is SNHLY and CDR2 is FYNNEI. The CDR3 coding sequence is TGTGCCAGCAGTGAAAGAGGCACGAGCTCCTACAATGAGCAGTTCTTC. Its protein product is CASSERGTSSYNEQFF.

The chain has TRBV27 and TRBJ1-5; 8 bases map to TRBD1. The germline gives CDR1 MNHEY, CDR2 SMNVEV (reference sequence). V was pared by 6 bases and J by 7 bases, with 14 bases of the junction left unmatched. The CDR3 length is 16 residues. CDR3 residues: CASSREAGGSGQPQHF. The CDR3 coding sequence is TGTGCCAGCAGCAGAGAGGCAGGGGGCTCAGGGCAGCCCCAGCATTTT.

This chain uses TRBV5-6 with TRBJ1-2, with D tentatively TRBD1 (6 bases). V gave up 0 bases and J gave up 7 bases, with 10 bases separating them. CDR1 is SGHDT and CDR2 is YYEEEE in the germline V gene. The CDR3 covers 13 residues. CDR3 DNA sequence: TGTGCCAGCAGCTTGGCAGGGGTTGCTGGCTACACCTTC. Translated: CASSLAGVAGYTF.

This clone has a single count. The chain uses TRBV10-3 and TRBJ1-1, with no clear D. This CDR3 is built from 11 residues. Germline CDR1 is ENHRY and CDR2 is SYGVKD. Deletions cut 0 bases from V and 7 bases from J, with 3 bases between. The CDR3 is CAISESYEAFF. CDR3 bases: TGTGCCATCAGTGAGTCATATGAAGCTTTCTTT.

The CDR3 coding sequence is TGTGCCAGCAGCGCTGGGACAGGAGAGAATTCACCCCTCCACTTT. This translates into CASSAGTGENSPLHF. The V and J genes are TRBV9 and TRBJ1-6, with 8 bases matching TRBD1. Germline V CDR1 and CDR2: SGDLS, YYNGEE. Unmatched junction bases numbered 6, after V lost 3 bases and J lost 7 bases. CDR3 length equals 15 residues.

The gene calls are TRBV6-1 and TRBJ1-5; the D is unclear. Looked up from germline, CDR1 is MNHNS and CDR2 is SASEGT. The ends were cut back, 2 bases at V and 7 bases at J, with 12 bases in the middle. The CDR3 runs to 14 residues. The CDR3 DNA reads TGTGCCAGCAGTGAAAGCCTTCGGCGGCAGCCCCAGCATTTT. This encodes CASSESLRRQPQHF.

The rearrangement links TRBV7-2 to TRBJ2-3, with a possible D match to TRBD1 (5 bases). CDR1 SGHTA and CDR2 FQGNSA come from the germline V gene. The CDR3 covers 15 residues. Trimming pared 5 bases from V and 6 bases from J, leaving 18 bases between. The CDR3 protein is CASSLRTPYPDTQYF. CDR3 nucleotide sequence: TGTGCCAGCAGCCTGCGGACACCCTACCCGGATACGCAGTATTTT.

The rearrangement links TRBV7-2 to TRBJ2-3; 9 bases line up with TRBD2. The V and J ends lost 1 base and 7 bases, in that order; junction bases with no gene match: 6. Germline V gene sequence: CDR1 SGHTA, CDR2 FQGNSA. CDR3 length: 15 residues. CDR3 DNA sequence: TGTGCCAGCAGCTTAGGCGCTAGCGGGACAAATACGCAGTATTTT. This codes for CASSLGASGTNTQYF.

This chain links TRBV5-5 with TRBJ1-5; no definite D call. This CDR3 has 15 amino acids. V shed 0 bases and J shed 0 bases, with 7 bases lying between them. Germline CDR1 and CDR2: SGHKS and YYEKEE (reference sequence). Here the CDR3 DNA reads TGTGCCAGCAGCTTGGGGCAGAATAGCAATCAGCCCCAGCATTTT. Translated, it gives CASSLGQNSNQPQHF.

On this clone: This sample also contains other DNA sequences that code for the same CDR3. V and J are TRBV19 and TRBJ2-3, with a possible D match to TRBD1 (6 bases). Germline V gene sequence: CDR1 LNHDA, CDR2 SQIVND (reference sequence). The CDR3 covers 13 residues. The ends were cut back, 0 bases at V and 6 bases at J, with 7 bases in the middle. CDR3 nucleotides: TGTGCCAGTAGTATAGATAGGGGGGATACGCAGTATTTT. Amino acid sequence: CASSIDRGDTQYF.

This clone is a singleton in its sample. The rearrangement uses TRBV3-1 (or the pseudogene TRBV3-2) and TRBJ2-4; 7 bases line up with TRBD2. The CDR3 has 14 residues. V lost 1 base, J lost 7 bases, and 4 bases stayed unmatched. Germline-derived CDR1 and CDR2 are LGHDT and YNNKEL (reference sequence). CDR3 DNA sequence: TGTGCCAGCAGCCAAGCGGCTAGCGGTAACATTCAGTACTTC. Its translation: CASSQAASGNIQYF.

CDR3 nucleotides: TGCGCCAGCAGCTTGGAGTCCCAGGGCGCCTATGCAACTAATGAAAAACTGTTTTTT. The encoded protein is CASSLESQGAYATNEKLFF. The genes are TRBV5-1 and TRBJ1-4; perhaps TRBD1 as D (5 bases). V was pared by 0 bases and J by 0 bases, with 18 bases between. The CDR3 is made up of 19 amino acids. CDR1 and CDR2 from the germline V gene are SGHRS and YFSETQ.

The chain couples TRBV5-1 to TRBJ1-4; D might be TRBD1 (6 bases). This CDR3 has 15 amino acids. V lost 4 bases and J 8 bases, leaving 18 bases between the germline ends. Germline V lookup: CDR1 SGHRS, CDR2 YFSETQ. The CDR3 region is CASSQETGRREKLFF. In DNA, the CDR3 is TGCGCCAGCAGCCAGGAGACAGGAAGGAGAGAAAAACTGTTTTTT.

The rearrangement joins TRBV7-6 to TRBJ2-5, with D perhaps matching TRBD1 (5 bases). With 4 bases removed from V and 5 bases from J, the gap between germline ends came to 17 bases. The CDR3 is 15 residues long. Germline CDR1 reads SGHVS; CDR2 reads FNYEAQ. The CDR3 coding sequence is TGTGCCAGCAGCTCTAACGCAGGGCCTGGCGAGACCCAGTACTTC. Its protein is CASSSNAGPGETQYF.

The CDR3 DNA reads TGTGCCAGCAGCTTAGACTCCACTAGTCTATACGAGCAGTACTTC. Residues: CASSLDSTSLYEQYF. This chain joins TRBV11-2 and TRBJ2-7; a weak D match, TRBD2 (5 bases). Trimming stripped 0 bases from V and 4 bases from J, with 13 bases between. The CDR3 contains 15 residues. Germline loops: CDR1 SGHAT, CDR2 FQNNGV.

The genes are TRBV27 and TRBJ2-7; a weak D match, TRBD1 (6 bases). This CDR3 comprises 14 residues. Trimming shortened V by 2 bases and J by 5 bases, and 13 bases separated the two germline ends. CDR1 and CDR2 (germline): MNHEY, SMNVEV (reference sequence). CDR3 protein: CASSLGQRGHEQYF. The CDR3 DNA sequence: TGTGCCAGCAGTTTAGGACAGAGGGGTCACGAGCAGTACTTC.

J is TRBJ2-1 and V is TRBV6-5; TRBD2 agrees at 7 bases. This CDR3 is built from 15 residues. Germline V gene lookup returns CDR1 MNHEY and CDR2 SVGAGI. V was pared by 5 bases and J by 2 bases, with 6 bases of the junction left unmatched. The CDR3 nucleotides are TGTGCCAGCAGTAATCCTAGCGGAACCTACAATGAGCAGTTCTTC. This translates into CASSNPSGTYNEQFF.

V is TRBV29-1 and J is TRBJ1-4; a weak D match, TRBD1 (5 bases). The CDR3 sequence is 11 residues long. Per germline, CDR1 SQVTM and CDR2 ANQGSEA. Trimming stripped 4 bases from V and 8 bases from J, with 8 bases between. The CDR3 protein is CSVGGGEKLFF. Here the CDR3 DNA reads TGCAGCGTTGGGGGGGGAGAAAAACTGTTTTTT.

J is TRBJ2-2 and V is TRBV19; 9 bases line up with TRBD1. This CDR3 has 14 residues. After removal of 9 bases from V and 2 bases from J, the junction contained 4 bases not matched to a gene. Per the germline V gene, CDR1 is LNHDA and CDR2 is SQIVND (reference sequence). In nucleotides, the CDR3 is TGTGCCAGGGGGGGACAGGGAAACACCGGGGAGCTGTTTTTT. It codes for CARGGQGNTGELFF.

V gene TRBV5-1 combines with J gene TRBJ2-1, with D tentatively TRBD2 (6 bases). Germline CDR1 is SGHRS and CDR2 is YFSETQ. This CDR3 spans 16 amino acids. Trimming stripped 1 base from V and 4 bases from J, with 15 bases between. The CDR3 DNA is TGCGCCAGCAGCTTGACCTCGGGAGTAGGGTACAATGAGCAGTTCTTC. This sequence encodes CASSLTSGVGYNEQFF.

The gene calls are TRBV9 and TRBJ2-1; 7 bases fit TRBD2. This CDR3 contains 15 residues. From germline, CDR1 is SGDLS and CDR2 YYNGEE. After removal of 2 bases from V and 1 base from J, the junction contained 3 bases not matched to a gene. CDR3 DNA: TGTGCCAGCAGCGTTGGCGGGAGATCCTACAATGAGCAGTTCTTC. Its protein product is CASSVGGRSYNEQFF.

The gene calls are TRBV19 and TRBJ2-7; TRBD1 aligns across 10 bases. The CDR3 loop spans 12 amino acids. The germline V gene has CDR1 LNHDA and CDR2 SQIVND (reference sequence). With V trimmed by 9 bases and J by 3 bases, 2 bases remained unmatched. CDR3: CASGQGVYEQYF. CDR3 DNA: TGTGCCAGCGGACAGGGGGTCTACGAGCAGTACTTC.

The chain has TRBV5-4 and TRBJ1-1; D is undetermined. The length of the CDR3 is 12 residues. Germline lookup yields CDR1 SGHNT and CDR2 YYREEE (reference sequence). The V gene lost 2 bases and the J gene lost 10 bases, with 12 bases spanning the gap. The CDR3 coding sequence is TGTGCCAGCAGCTTCGAGGGATTCGGAGCTTTCTTT. Translating gives CASSFEGFGAFF.